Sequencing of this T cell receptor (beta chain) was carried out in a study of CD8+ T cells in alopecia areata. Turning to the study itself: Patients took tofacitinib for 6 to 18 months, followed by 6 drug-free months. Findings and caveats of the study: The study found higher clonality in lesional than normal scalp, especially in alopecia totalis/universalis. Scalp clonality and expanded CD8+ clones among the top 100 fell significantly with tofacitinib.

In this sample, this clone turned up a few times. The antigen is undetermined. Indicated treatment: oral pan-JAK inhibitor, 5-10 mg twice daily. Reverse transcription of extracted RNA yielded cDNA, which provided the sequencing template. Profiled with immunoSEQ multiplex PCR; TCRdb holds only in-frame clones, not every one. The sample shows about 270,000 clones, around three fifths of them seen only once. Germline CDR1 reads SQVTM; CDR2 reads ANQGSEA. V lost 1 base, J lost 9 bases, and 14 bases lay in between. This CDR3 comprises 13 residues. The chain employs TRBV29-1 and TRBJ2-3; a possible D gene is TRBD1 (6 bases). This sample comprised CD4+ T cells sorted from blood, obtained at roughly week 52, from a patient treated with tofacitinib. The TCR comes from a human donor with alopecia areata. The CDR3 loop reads CSVEVMGARTQYF. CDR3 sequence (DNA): TGCAGCGTTGAAGTTATGGGGGCGCGGACGCAGTATTTT.